The text below deals with one TCR beta chain. Its antigen is unidentified. This record comes from a study of read filtering for tumor transcriptome and immune sequencing. Study context: After DNase treatment, RNA was made into whole-transcriptome libraries. TCR-mapped reads were about 4 to 11 million with IR-seq versus about 80 to 1273 with RNA-seq.

Study observations and caveats: Single-read clonotypes: roughly 86% of IR-seq clonotypes (around 3.4% of reads), 60% to 75% of RNA-seq clonotypes (less than 50% of reads).

The library was built from about 400 ng RNA with molecular barcoded adaptors for alpha/delta and beta/gamma chains. A single record per CDR3 protein comes from TCRdb applying MiXCR to the reads. Of 55,000 to 60,000 distinct CDR3 sequences listed, 9% to 15% were seen once; the top ten hold 16%. Germline CDR1 LNHDA, CDR2 SQIVND (reference sequence). Trimming cost V 3 bases and J 2 bases; bases outside gene matches: 6. The CDR3 length is 16 residues. This sequence joins TRBV19 and TRBJ2-3; 9 nucleotides align to TRBD2. This clonotype originated in a donor aged 40 or older with multiple myeloma. Sequencing was done on a sample of a population of CD138-negative cells sorted from bone marrow. In DNA, the CDR3 is TGTGCCAGTAGTATCACGGCTAGCGGGGACACAGATACGCAGTATTTT. This sequence encodes CASSITASGDTDTQYF.